This paragraph reports one T cell receptor (beta chain). MiXCR, applied by TCRdb to the 5' RACE reads, yields one record per CDR3 protein. The repertoire holds nearly 900,000 distinct CDR3 sequences, with 9% to 15% as singletons. The data belong to a study of identical twins. Between the trimmed V and J ends, which lost 0 bases and 3 bases, there was a span of 8 bases. Germline CDR1 is WSHSY and CDR2 is SAAADI. The CDR3 is made up of 15 amino acids. This same sample was also taken into another study, of yellow fever vaccine responses in identical twins.

The V gene is TRBV10-2, the J gene TRBJ1-4; D remains unclear. The sequenced material came from PBMCs. The receptor was derived from a woman under 30 in good health. CDR3 in DNA: TGCGCCAGCAGTGAGTCATACGGATCTAATGAAAAACTGTTTTTT. Translated: CASSESYGSNEKLFF.